This TCR beta chain is from a study of T cell responses to AZD1222 COVID-19 vaccine. Measured with immunoSEQ multiplex PCR; TCRdb has only the in-frame clones, and not every one. The sample yields about 96,000 clones, roughly nine tenths seen once. V was clipped by 6 bases and J by 8 bases, with 16 bases between them. Germline CDR1 and CDR2: KGHSH and LQKENI. The CDR3 sequence is 14 residues long. This sequence originates from an adult in good health. The rearrangement joins TRBV18 to TRBJ1-4; D call uncertain. The sequences come from peripheral blood, collected on day 0 of AZD1222 vaccination. This CDR3 reads CASSPGPSGEKLFF. CDR3 in DNA: TGTGCCAGCTCCCCCGGCCCCTCCGGGGAAAAACTGTTTTTT.